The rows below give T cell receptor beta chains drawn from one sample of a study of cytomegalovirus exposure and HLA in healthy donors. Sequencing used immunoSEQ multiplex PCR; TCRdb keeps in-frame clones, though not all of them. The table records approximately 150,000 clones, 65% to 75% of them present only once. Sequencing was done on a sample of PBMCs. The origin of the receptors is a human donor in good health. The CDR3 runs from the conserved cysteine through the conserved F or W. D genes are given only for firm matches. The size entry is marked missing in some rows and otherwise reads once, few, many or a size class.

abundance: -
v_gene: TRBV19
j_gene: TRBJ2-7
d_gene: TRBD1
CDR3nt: TGTGCCAGTAGTGACGGACAGGGCTCCTACGAGCAGTACTTC
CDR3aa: CASSDGQGSYEQYF

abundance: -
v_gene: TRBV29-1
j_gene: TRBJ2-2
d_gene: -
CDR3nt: TGCAGCGTTGGGAAGGGAGGAGCCGGGGAGCTGTTTTTT
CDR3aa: CSVGKGGAGELFF

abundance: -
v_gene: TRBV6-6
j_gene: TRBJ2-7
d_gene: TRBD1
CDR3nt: TGTGCCAGCGTATGGGGACAGACCAAATACGAGCAGTACTTC
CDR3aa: CASVWGQTKYEQYF

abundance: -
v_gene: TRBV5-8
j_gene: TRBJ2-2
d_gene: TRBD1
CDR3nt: TGTGCCAGCAGCTTGGCCAGGGACAGCACCGGGGAGCTGTTTTTT
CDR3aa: CASSLARDSTGELFF

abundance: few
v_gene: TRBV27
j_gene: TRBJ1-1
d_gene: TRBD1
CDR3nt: TGTGCCAGCAGCGACAGGGAATACACTGAAGCTTTCTTT
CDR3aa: CASSDREYTEAFF

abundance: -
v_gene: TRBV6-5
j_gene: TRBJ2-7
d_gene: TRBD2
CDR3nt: TGTGCCAGCAGTTACTCTGGCGGGGGCTCCTACGAGCAGTACTTC
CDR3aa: CASSYSGGGSYEQYF

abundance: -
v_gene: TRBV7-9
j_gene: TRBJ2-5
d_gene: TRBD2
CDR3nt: TGTGCCAGCAGCTTTTGGCCATCCGCAGCGGGAGATCAAGAGACCCAGTACTTC
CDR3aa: CASSFWPSAAGDQETQYF

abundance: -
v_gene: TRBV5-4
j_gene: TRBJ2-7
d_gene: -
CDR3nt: TGTGCCAGCAGAGGCCCCGGTACAGGAGAACGCGAGCAGTACTTC
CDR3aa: CASRGPGTGEREQYF

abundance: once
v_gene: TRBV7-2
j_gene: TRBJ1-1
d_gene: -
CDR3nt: TGTGCCAGCAGCTTAGTGTCAGAAGCTTTCTTT
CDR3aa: CASSLVSEAFF

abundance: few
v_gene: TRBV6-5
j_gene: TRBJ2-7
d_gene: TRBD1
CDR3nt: TGTGCCAGCAGTTACGAGGGGGCCGGCTCCTACGAGCAGTACTTC
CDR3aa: CASSYEGAGSYEQYF

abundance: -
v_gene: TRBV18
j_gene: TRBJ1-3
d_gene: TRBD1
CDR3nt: TGTGCCAGCTCACAGACAGGGGTGGAAAACACCATATATTTT
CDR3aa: CASSQTGVENTIYF

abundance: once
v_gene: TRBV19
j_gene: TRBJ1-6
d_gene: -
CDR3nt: TGTGCCAGTAGTCTGGGGCCCAGAGAGTTTTGGCCCCTCCACTTT
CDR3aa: CASSLGPREFWPLHF

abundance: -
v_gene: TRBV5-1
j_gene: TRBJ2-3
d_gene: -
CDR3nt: TGCGCCAGCAGCCTCGACTCAGATACGCAGTATTTT
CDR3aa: CASSLDSDTQYF

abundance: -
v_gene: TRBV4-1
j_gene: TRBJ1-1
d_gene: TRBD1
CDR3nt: TGCGCCAGCAGCCAAGTCGCAGGGGGGAACACTGAAGCTTTCTTT
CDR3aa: CASSQVAGGNTEAFF